The next 27 T cell receptor beta chains were all read from a single sample in a study of cytomegalovirus exposure and HLA in healthy donors. Vbeta (60) and Jbeta (13) primers were used in the PCR. Clones were sequenced by immunoSEQ multiplex PCR, and TCRdb holds only the in-frame ones, with some missing. Here the sample spans more than 80,000 clones, under 80% being singletons. The sequenced material came from PBMCs. These receptors came from a man aged 55 to 69 in good health and CMV-seronegative.

This clone was counted between two and nine times. The chain is built from TRBV6-1 and TRBJ2-2; 9 bases agree with TRBD1. Germline V gives CDR1 MNHNS, CDR2 SASEGT. This CDR3 has 15 amino acids. V lost 7 bases, J lost 5 bases, and 8 bases stayed unmatched. The CDR3 DNA reads TGTGCCAGCACTAGCCGGGACAGGGTTACCGGGGAGCTGTTTTTT. This translates into CASTSRDRVTGELFF.

The V call is TRBV9, the J call TRBJ1-1; D unclear. This CDR3 contains 13 residues. Germline CDR1 reads SGDLS; CDR2 reads YYNGEE. Trimming took off 3 bases at V and 0 bases at J, with 6 bases between the two ends. The CDR3 DNA reads as TGTGCCAGCAGCGGCCAGATGAACACTGAAGCTTTCTTT. Translated: CASSGQMNTEAFF.

CDR3 loop: CASSVGDRVFEKLFF. In nucleotides, the CDR3 is TGTGCCAGCAGCGTGGGCGACAGGGTTTTTGAAAAACTGTTTTTT. V and J are TRBV9 and TRBJ1-4, with TRBD1 matching 7 bases. CDR1 SGDLS and CDR2 YYNGEE come from the germline V gene. The CDR3 extends over 15 amino acids. J was trimmed by 7 bases and V by 2 bases; bases with no gene match: 8. Combining the CDR3 with reference TRBV9 and TRBJ1-4 gives the whole variable domain DSGVTQTPKHLITATGQRVTLRCSPRSGDLSVYWYQQSLDQGLQFLIQYYNGEERAKGNILERFSAQQFPDLHSELNLSSLELGDSALYFCASSVGDRVFEKLFFGSGTQLSVL.

The chain links TRBV6-5 to TRBJ1-3; TRBD1 agrees at 7 bases. J was trimmed by 3 bases and V by 5 bases; bases with no gene match: 4. Germline CDR1 is MNHEY and CDR2 is SVGAGI. There are 14 residues in the CDR3. This CDR3 reads CASSLDRVGNTIYF. DNA for the CDR3: TGTGCCAGCAGTCTAGACAGGGTTGGAAACACCATATATTTT.

This chain joins TRBV19 and TRBJ2-7, with 7 bases lining up with TRBD1. The CDR3 length is 15 residues. Germline-derived CDR1 and CDR2 are LNHDA and SQIVND (reference sequence). Trimming took 3 bases from V and 0 from J; bases not matched to a gene: 5. CDR3 nucleotides: TGTGCCAGTAGTATGGGCAGGGGGAACTCCTACGAGCAGTACTTC. Translated, it gives CASSMGRGNSYEQYF.

Turning to this clone: The sample holds other DNA sequences that translate to the same CDR3. The rearrangement links TRBV4-1 to TRBJ1-1; 9 bases match TRBD1. Germline CDR1 MGHRA, CDR2 YSYEKL. The V and J ends lost 3 bases and 0 bases, in that order; junction bases with no gene match: 2. The CDR3 totals 15 residues. CDR3: CASSQGQGMNTEAFF. The DNA for the CDR3 is TGCGCCAGCAGCCAGGGACAGGGTATGAACACTGAAGCTTTCTTT.

The chain has TRBV6-1 and TRBJ2-7, with 9 bases fitting TRBD1. The length of the CDR3 is 14 residues. CDR1 and CDR2 from the germline V gene are MNHNS and SASEGT. After removal of 3 bases from V and 6 bases from J, the junction contained 6 bases not matched to a gene. CDR3 region: CASSEGPGQGEQYF. CDR3 sequence (DNA): TGTGCCAGCAGTGAGGGCCCGGGACAGGGCGAGCAGTACTTC.

This chain connects TRBV2 to TRBJ1-6; the D is unclear. The CDR3 has 16 amino acids. V lost 7 bases to trimming and J lost 0 bases, with 13 bases between them. Per germline, CDR1 SNHLY and CDR2 FYNNEI. The CDR3 coding sequence is TGTGCCAGCAAAGGAGGGCCGAGCTCCTATAATTCACCCCTCCACTTT. Residues: CASKGGPSSYNSPLHF.

This clone has a single count. V usage is TRBV7-9 and J usage is TRBJ2-3; D gene unclear. Trimming shortened V by 5 bases and J by 4 bases, and 13 bases separated the two germline ends. The CDR3 runs 14 residues. Per germline, CDR1 SEHNR and CDR2 FQNEAQ (reference sequence). Written as DNA, the CDR3 is TGTGCCAGCAGCCCCCGAGTGGTGTCAGATACGCAGTATTTT. Encoded protein: CASSPRVVSDTQYF. The variable domain in full, completed from reference TRBV7-9 and TRBJ2-3, reads DTGVSQNPRHKITKRGQNVTFRCDPISEHNRLYWYRQTLGQGPEFLTYFQNEAQLEKSRLLSDRFSAERPKGSFSTLEIQRTEQGDSAMYLCASSPRVVSDTQYFGPGTRLTVL.

The chain couples TRBV9 to TRBJ2-5, with 10 nucleotides matching TRBD1. The CDR3 is 16 residues long. V trimming: 0 bases; J trimming: 4 bases; junction bases outside the gene matches: 6. The germline CDR1 and CDR2 sequences are SGDLS and YYNGEE. CDR3 sequence reads: CASSVGGQGRRETQYF. For the CDR3, the DNA is TGTGCCAGCAGCGTAGGGGGACAGGGGAGACGAGAGACCCAGTACTTC.

J is TRBJ1-2 and V is TRBV19; TRBD1 aligns across 8 bases. Losses at the gene ends were 6 bases for V and 3 bases for J; bases not matched to a gene: 18. Germline loops: CDR1 LNHDA, CDR2 SQIVND (reference sequence). The length of the CDR3 is 18 residues. DNA of the CDR3: TGTGCCAGTAGCATCGGGGGGACAGGCTTCTCCAACTACTATGGCTACACCTTC. It is translated as CASSIGGTGFSNYYGYTF.

The V gene is TRBV9, the J gene TRBJ2-1; 9 bases agree with TRBD2. J was trimmed by 7 bases and V by 0 bases; bases with no gene match: 11. This CDR3 is built from 17 residues. Germline CDR1 and CDR2: SGDLS and YYNGEE. CDR3 DNA: TGTGCCAGCAGCGTAGCCCCGGCGGGCGGGGGGGTAAATGAGCAGTTCTTC. It is translated as CASSVAPAGGGVNEQFF.

The rearrangement joins TRBV2 to TRBJ2-3; D not certain. The germline V gene has CDR1 SNHLY and CDR2 FYNNEI. V lost 2 bases and J 1 base, leaving 7 bases between the germline ends. The length of the CDR3 is 14 residues. CDR3 amino acids: CASSEQRGTDTQYF. The CDR3, as DNA: TGTGCCAGCAGTGAACAACGGGGCACAGATACGCAGTATTTT. Filled out from reference TRBV2 and TRBJ2-3, the complete variable domain reads EPEVTQTPSHQVTQMGQEVILRCVPISNHLYFYWYRQILGQKVEFLVSFYNNEISEKSEIFDDQFSVERPDGSNFTLKIRSTKLEDSAMYFCASSEQRGTDTQYFGPGTRLTVL.

This chain links TRBV9 with TRBJ2-7, with 7 bases identical to TRBD1. The CDR3 runs to 15 residues. The germline V gene encodes CDR1 SGDLS and CDR2 YYNGEE. The V segment lost 3 bases and the J segment 3 bases; nucleotides outside the gene matches: 9. CDR3 DNA sequence: TGTGCCAGCAGCGAGACAGGGTTCTCGGACTACGAGCAGTACTTC. Translated, it gives CASSETGFSDYEQYF. The entire variable domain, with the rest obtained from reference TRBV9 and TRBJ2-7, is as follows: DSGVTQTPKHLITATGQRVTLRCSPRSGDLSVYWYQQSLDQGLQFLIQYYNGEERAKGNILERFSAQQFPDLHSELNLSSLELGDSALYFCASSETGFSDYEQYFGPGTRLTVT.

The chain employs TRBV7-3 and TRBJ2-3, with D possibly TRBD2 on 6 matching bases. Trimming took off 5 bases at V and 8 bases at J, with 11 bases between the two ends. The CDR3 spans 12 residues. The germline V gene has CDR1 SGHTA and CDR2 FQGTGA. CDR3 bases: TGTGCCAGCAGCCTAGACGGGGGTACGCAGTATTTT. As protein: CASSLDGGTQYF.

The genes are TRBV10-3 and TRBJ2-3, with 9 nucleotides matching TRBD2. Germline V gene data show CDR1 as ENHRY and CDR2 as SYGVKD. V was pared by 7 bases and J by 4 bases, with 6 bases of the junction left unmatched. This CDR3 is 14 amino acids long. The CDR3 DNA follows: TGTGCCATCATGGCGGGGGGGCGAGCAGATACGCAGTATTTT. Amino acid sequence: CAIMAGGRADTQYF.

The chain couples TRBV19 to TRBJ2-2; D possibly corresponds to TRBD1 (5 bases). The V end lost 3 bases, the J end lost 4 bases, and 9 bases lay between the germline ends. The CDR3 runs to 14 residues. CDR1 is LNHDA and CDR2 is SQIVND in the germline V gene (reference sequence). DNA for the CDR3: TGTGCCAGTAGTATCCCAGGGCGCACCGGGGAGCTGTTTTTT. The encoded protein is CASSIPGRTGELFF.

This chain connects TRBV6-1 to TRBJ1-1; D remains unclear. Germline CDR1 reads MNHNS; CDR2 reads SASEGT. With 8 bases removed from V and 5 bases from J, the gap between germline ends came to 15 bases. The CDR3 loop spans 13 amino acids. Written as DNA, the CDR3 is TGTGCCAGCCTAAGGCCCCGGGTGACTGAAGCTTTCTTT. It codes for CASLRPRVTEAFF.

The V and J genes are TRBV4-1 and TRBJ2-7; weak D call: TRBD1 (5 bases). This CDR3 has 16 residues. V lost 0 bases and J lost 5, with 17 bases in between. CDR1 is MGHRA and CDR2 is YSYEKL in the germline V gene. The CDR3 region is CASSQDPGRVGHEQYF. In DNA form, the CDR3 reads TGCGCCAGCAGCCAAGATCCCGGCAGGGTGGGGCACGAGCAGTACTTC.

V and J are TRBV7-9 and TRBJ1-6, with a weak D call TRBD1 (5 bases). The CDR3 spans 16 residues. Germline-derived CDR1 and CDR2 are SEHNR and FQNEAQ (reference sequence). Trimming left V 5 bases short and J 2 bases short, with 13 bases between. The CDR3 sequence: CASSPSGAAYNSPLHF. CDR3 nucleotide sequence: TGTGCCAGCAGCCCATCTGGGGCTGCCTATAATTCACCCCTCCACTTT. The whole variable domain, filled in from reference TRBV7-9 and TRBJ1-6, reads DTGVSQNPRHKITKRGQNVTFRCDPISEHNRLYWYRQTLGQGPEFLTYFQNEAQLEKSRLLSDRFSAERPKGSFSTLEIQRTEQGDSAMYLCASSPSGAAYNSPLHFGNGTRLTVT.

Here the CDR3 DNA reads TGTGCCAGCACCCGAATCCGGGAGACCAATCAGCCCCAGCATTTT. Translation gives CASTRIRETNQPQHF. The rearrangement joins TRBV2 to TRBJ1-5, with D uncertain. Germline V gene sequence: CDR1 SNHLY, CDR2 FYNNEI. V was clipped by 7 bases and J by 3 bases, with 16 bases between them. The CDR3 extends over 15 amino acids. The entire variable domain, with the rest obtained from reference TRBV2 and TRBJ1-5, is as follows: EPEVTQTPSHQVTQMGQEVILRCVPISNHLYFYWYRQILGQKVEFLVSFYNNEISEKSEIFDDQFSVERPDGSNFTLKIRSTKLEDSAMYFCASTRIRETNQPQHFGDGTRLSIL.

This sequence joins TRBV9 and TRBJ2-7; no definite D call. Looked up from germline, CDR1 is SGDLS and CDR2 is YYNGEE. V was pared by 0 bases and J by 1 base, with 8 bases between. This CDR3 spans 14 amino acids. CDR3 DNA sequence: TGTGCCAGCAGCGTAGGTCCGGAGTCCTACGAGCAGTACTTC. This codes for CASSVGPESYEQYF.

The chain combines TRBV9 with TRBJ1-2; 7 bases align to TRBD1. The CDR3 contains 14 residues. The J segment lost 4 bases and the V segment lost 0 bases, leaving 3 bases of the junction unmatched. CDR1 SGDLS and CDR2 YYNGEE come from the germline V gene. Here the CDR3 DNA reads TGTGCCAGCAGCGTAGGACAGGGCCTCTATGGCTACACCTTC. Protein: CASSVGQGLYGYTF.

The table lists this clone with a few counts. The chain has TRBV6-1 and TRBJ2-5; perhaps TRBD1 as D (6 bases). Germline CDR1 is MNHNS and CDR2 is SASEGT. Trimming left V 5 bases short and J 5 bases short, with 15 bases between. The CDR3 extends over 14 amino acids. The CDR3 is CASSWDPQGETQYF. Here the CDR3 DNA reads TGTGCCAGCAGTTGGGACCCCCAGGGGGAGACCCAGTACTTC.

The chain uses TRBV21-1 and TRBJ2-1; the tabulated D call, TRBD1, remains unverified against the DNA. TRBV21-1 is a pseudogene. CDR3 length equals 11 residues. The DNA for the CDR3 is TGTGCCAACCGGACAGGGGAAGGGGAGTTCTTC. Translated, it gives CANRTGEGEFF.

The chain joins TRBV18 to TRBJ2-1; D remains unclear. The germline V gene has CDR1 KGHSH and CDR2 LQKENI. Trimming cost V 5 bases and J 9 bases, with 5 bases left between them. This CDR3 spans 10 amino acids. The CDR3 sequence is CASSSGEQFF. The CDR3 nucleotides are TGTGCCAGCTCATCGGGTGAGCAGTTCTTC.

The rearrangement joins TRBV25-1 to TRBJ2-7; D may be TRBD2 (6 bases). The length of the CDR3 is 15 residues. The V and J ends lost 4 bases and 3 bases respectively, with 16 bases between them. Germline CDR1 and CDR2: MGHDK and SYGVNS. The CDR3 protein is CASSGGDRLYYEQYF. CDR3 nucleotide sequence: TGTGCCAGCAGTGGGGGGGACCGGCTATACTACGAGCAGTACTTC.